This T cell receptor beta chain was sequenced for a study of PD-1 blockade in classical Hodgkin lymphoma. About the research overall: Patients were administered nivolumab (3 mg/kg intravenously) every 2 weeks. Points from the study as a whole: Complete responders' diversity at baseline resembled that of newly diagnosed patients. Why repertoires differed is undefined; disease activity or prior therapy possibly contributed.

Time point denoted: cycle 4 day 1 (C4D1), after 5 to 7 weeks of nivolumab. No patient escaped relapse after autologous stem cell transplantation, and brentuximab vedotin exposure varied. Germline CDR1 is SGHTS and CDR2 is YDEGEE. This CDR3 is 15 amino acids long. V trimming: 0 bases; J trimming: 2 bases; junction bases outside the gene matches: 3. This clone appeared once. The antigen remains unidentified. Using immunoSEQ multiplex PCR, the repertoire was profiled, and TCRdb retains in-frame clones only, with some absent. Of 100,000 or so clones in the sample, more than 70% were seen once. The chain combines TRBV5-8 with TRBJ2-3, with 7 bases matching TRBD2. The clonotype originates from a human donor with classical Hodgkin lymphoma. Specimen: peripheral blood mononuclear cells (PBMCs), collected before the fourth cycle of nivolumab. CDR3 region: CASSLGLASTDTQYF. The CDR3 DNA is TGTGCCAGCAGCTTGGGACTAGCTTCCACAGATACGCAGTATTTT.